The TCR beta chain described here comes from a study of T cells after yellow fever vaccination. From the 5' RACE reads, TCRdb called clonotypes with MiXCR, one entry per CDR3 protein. The sample yields roughly 500,000 distinct CDR3 sequences, 15% to 20% seen once. Worth noting for this clonotype: Its antigen is unknown.

The germline V gene has CDR1 MNHEY and CDR2 SVGEGT. The germline V and J ends were trimmed by 5 bases and 0 bases, with 11 bases remaining between them. The CDR3 is 15 amino acids. Regarding the study as a whole: Contaminating bulk clonotypes could be abundant in FACS-sorted repertoires. Of the clonotypes, a small share occurred in both CD4 and CD8 compartments.

J is TRBJ2-1 and V is TRBV6-2 or TRBV6-3; the D gene is possibly TRBD1 (6 bases). This specimen was PBMCs, taken 15 days after the yellow fever booster vaccination. This receptor was obtained from a man in his thirties or forties who received the YFV17D yellow fever vaccine. The CDR3 nucleotides are TGTGCCAGCAGTCGGGACATCGGCTCCTACAATGAGCAGTTCTTC. Translated: CASSRDIGSYNEQFF.